This T cell receptor (beta chain) was identified during a study of blood T cell repertoires in COVID-19. On the study more broadly: Samples representing acute and convalescent COVID-19 were sourced from the United States, Italy and Spain. The analysed material was cDNA or gDNA that came from T cells, B-cell-depleted T cells, or PBMCs.

CDR3 length: 14 residues. With 1 base removed from V and 7 bases from J, the gap between germline ends came to 14 bases. The V gene's germline CDR1 is LGHDT and CDR2 YNNKEL (reference sequence). Assay: immunoSEQ multiplex PCR; the TCRdb copy retains only in-frame clones and omits some. Altogether some 300,000 clones are present, around 90% being singletons, with the ten largest covering about 1%. Followed over time, Seattle patients had been enrolled while infection was active. Sample: peripheral blood. The rearrangement uses TRBV3-1 (or the pseudogene TRBV3-2) and TRBJ2-7, with D perhaps TRBD1 (5 bases). This receptor was identified in a woman aged 40 to 50 with COVID-19, enrolled during active disease. The CDR3 sequence is CASSQVAGNSEQYF. For the CDR3, the DNA is TGTGCCAGCAGCCAAGTGGCAGGGAACAGTGAGCAGTACTTC.